Below, 19 T cell receptor beta chains from the same sample are listed, as sequenced in a study of a mutant IDH1 vaccine in newly diagnosed glioma. These TCRs' antigens remain unknown. Sequenced by immunoSEQ multiplex PCR; TCRdb stores in-frame clones only, minus some. The sample records over 60,000 clones, about nine tenths being singletons. The time point is: week 11, during vaccination. Vaccination used 300 ug of mutant IDH1 20-mer peptide per dose, with topical imiquimod. Here the sequenced sample was PBMCs, taken from a glioma patient whose treatment included an IDH1 peptide vaccine. The receptors here all came from a man aged 35 to 55 with glioma.

V is TRBV5-1 and J is TRBJ1-4; 8 positions agree with TRBD1. After removal of 0 bases from V and 8 bases from J, the junction contained 3 bases not matched to a gene. Germline V gene sequence: CDR1 SGHRS, CDR2 YFSETQ. There are 14 residues in the CDR3. The CDR3, as DNA: TGCGCCAGCAGCTTGGACAGGGGGGAGGAAAAACTGTTTTTT. Its protein is CASSLDRGEEKLFF.

CDR3 nucleotides: TGTGCCAGCAGTTTGGCGCCGACTTCCTATGGCTACACCTTC. This gives the protein CASSLAPTSYGYTF. The genes are TRBV28 and TRBJ1-2; D unclear. The CDR3 extends over 14 amino acids. Germline values: CDR1 MDHEN, CDR2 SYDVKM. Trimming removed 3 bases from V and 4 bases from J, with 12 bases in between.

A remark on this clone: Other DNA sequences within the sample encode an identical CDR3. This chain links TRBV12-5 with TRBJ2-3; no clear D. CDR3 length equals 14 residues. CDR1 and CDR2 from the germline V gene are LGHNT and FRNRAP. V lost 6 bases, J lost 0 bases, and 10 bases lay in between. CDR3 loop: CASGLGSSTDTQYF. The CDR3 nucleotides are TGTGCTAGTGGCCTAGGGTCTAGCACAGATACGCAGTATTTT.

The chain couples TRBV14 to TRBJ2-7, with TRBD2 as a possible D gene (5 bases). Trimming removed 0 bases from V and 2 bases from J, with 8 bases in between. This CDR3 region has 14 residues. Germline V gives CDR1 SGHDN, CDR2 FVKESK. For the CDR3, the DNA is TGTGCCAGCAGCCAAGAACTAGGAGCCTACGAGCAGTACTTC. Translated: CASSQELGAYEQYF.

The V and J genes are TRBV4-1 and TRBJ1-2; D unresolved. From germline, CDR1 is MGHRA and CDR2 YSYEKL. CDR3 size: 15 residues. The V gene lost 0 bases and the J gene lost 6 bases, with 14 bases spanning the gap. CDR3 amino acids: CASSQDWVGGNGYTF. Here the CDR3 DNA reads TGCGCCAGCAGCCAAGATTGGGTCGGTGGAAATGGCTACACCTTC.

This clone appeared a few times. The chain combines TRBV4-1 with TRBJ1-1; D call uncertain. V shed 2 bases and J shed 2 bases, with 12 bases lying between them. This CDR3 spans 15 amino acids. In germline, CDR1 is MGHRA, CDR2 YSYEKL. This CDR3 reads CASSQREVANTEAFF. CDR3 nucleotide sequence: TGCGCCAGCAGCCAAAGGGAAGTCGCTAACACTGAAGCTTTCTTT.

The chain has TRBV6-6 and TRBJ1-2; D possibly corresponds to TRBD1 (5 bases). Trimming removed 2 bases at V and 7 bases at J, with 17 bases between. Germline assignment: CDR1 MNHNY and CDR2 SVGAGI (reference sequence). This CDR3 is built from 15 residues. The CDR3 loop reads CASSYRARAAAGYTF. CDR3 sequence (DNA): TGTGCCAGCAGTTACAGGGCCAGGGCGGCGGCTGGCTACACCTTC.

This clone appeared a single time. The gene calls are TRBV5-1 and TRBJ2-1; D possibly uses TRBD1 or TRBD2 (5 bases each). The CDR3 has 15 amino acids. Germline CDR1 is SGHRS and CDR2 is YFSETQ. Trimming removed 4 bases at V and 7 bases at J, with 18 bases between. CDR3 DNA: TGCGCCAGCAGCCAACCCCGGGGCGAAAAGAATGAGCAGTTCTTC. Translated, it gives CASSQPRGEKNEQFF.

CDR3 nucleotide sequence: TGTGCCAGCAGTGAAGCGCAGGGGAGGAGTGAAAAACTGTTTTTT. It yields the protein CASSEAQGRSEKLFF. J is TRBJ1-4 and V is TRBV6-1; the D gene is possibly TRBD1 (6 bases). This CDR3 has 15 amino acids. CDR1 and CDR2 (germline): MNHNS, SASEGT. The V end was cut by 0 bases, the J end by 7 bases, with 12 bases between.

The genes are TRBV28 and TRBJ2-5, with a weak D call TRBD1 (6 bases). The ends were cut back, 6 bases at V and 5 bases at J, with 16 bases in the middle. This CDR3 spans 14 amino acids. Germline CDR1 reads MDHEN; CDR2 reads SYDVKM. CDR3 sequence (DNA): TGTGCCAGCAGCTGGACAGAACGAAGGGAGACCCAGTACTTC. This encodes CASSWTERRETQYF.

V usage is TRBV27 and J usage is TRBJ2-1, with no clear D. The germline gives CDR1 MNHEY, CDR2 SMNVEV (reference sequence). The CDR3 length is 11 residues. The ends were cut back, 9 bases at V and 9 bases at J, with 12 bases in the middle. The CDR3: CASRLVGEQFF. DNA of the CDR3: TGTGCCAGTCGCCTGGTAGGTGAGCAGTTCTTC.

The chain recombines TRBV29-1 with TRBJ1-2; D gene unclear. The CDR3 runs 12 residues. Between the trimmed V and J ends, which lost 6 bases and 8 bases, there was a span of 16 bases. CDR1 and CDR2 from the germline V gene are SQVTM and ANQGSEA. CDR3: CSVRMGRMGYTF. The CDR3 nucleotides are TGCAGCGTCCGAATGGGCAGAATGGGCTACACCTTC.

The chain is built from TRBV28 and TRBJ2-7, with D hard to call. V was pared by 7 bases and J by 0 bases, with 1 base between. Germline V lookup: CDR1 MDHEN, CDR2 SYDVKM. CDR3 size: 10 residues. The CDR3 here is CASTSYEQYF. The CDR3 coding sequence is TGTGCCAGCACCTCCTACGAGCAGTACTTC.

The rearrangement links TRBV11-3 to TRBJ1-6; no clear D gene. V was pared by 5 bases and J by 11 bases, with 13 bases between. The length of the CDR3 is 13 residues. Germline CDR1 reads SGHNT; CDR2 reads YENEEA. The CDR3 here is CASSPQPGAPLHF. CDR3 nucleotide sequence: TGTGCCAGCAGCCCGCAACCAGGCGCACCCCTCCACTTT.

CDR3 nucleotide sequence: TGTGCCAGTAGGAAGGGCACAGATACGCAGTATTTT. Protein: CASRKGTDTQYF. The V call is TRBV19, the J call TRBJ2-3; D uncertain. Trimming took 6 bases from V and 1 from J, leaving 5 bases between them. The CDR3 sequence is 12 residues long. CDR1 and CDR2 (germline): LNHDA, SQIVND (reference sequence).

V is TRBV6-4 and J is TRBJ2-2; TRBD1 might be the D (6 bases). CDR1 is MRHNA and CDR2 is SNTAGT in the germline V gene. V gave up 3 bases and J gave up 3 bases, with 11 bases separating them. The CDR3 totals 15 residues. Here the CDR3 DNA reads TGTGCCAGCAGTGAACAGGGACGAGACACCGGGGAGCTGTTTTTT. Translated, it gives CASSEQGRDTGELFF.

This chain links TRBV6-1 with TRBJ2-7, with D perhaps matching TRBD1 or TRBD2 (5 bases each). In germline, CDR1 is MNHNS, CDR2 SASEGT. This CDR3 has 14 residues. The V and J ends lost 9 bases and 1 base respectively, with 16 bases between them. CDR3 DNA: TGTGCCAGTCTGAACCGGGACGCATCCTACGAGCAGTACTTC. This codes for CASLNRDASYEQYF.

The chain links TRBV7-2 to TRBJ2-2; maybe TRBD2 (5 bases). Trimming removed 1 base at V and 2 bases at J, with 11 bases between. The CDR3 has 16 amino acids. Germline values: CDR1 SGHTA, CDR2 FQGNSA. The CDR3 bases are TGTGCCAGCAGCTTAGAGGCTAGCAGCAACACCGGGGAGCTGTTTTTT. Protein sequence: CASSLEASSNTGELFF.

This rearrangement joins TRBV28 to TRBJ1-5, with a possible D match to TRBD1 (6 bases). This CDR3 is 14 amino acids long. V shed 5 bases and J shed 2 bases, with 10 bases lying between them. CDR1 and CDR2 (germline): MDHEN, SYDVKM. The CDR3 here is CASSDRFGNQPQHF. The CDR3 DNA follows: TGTGCCAGCAGTGACAGGTTTGGCAATCAGCCCCAGCATTTT.